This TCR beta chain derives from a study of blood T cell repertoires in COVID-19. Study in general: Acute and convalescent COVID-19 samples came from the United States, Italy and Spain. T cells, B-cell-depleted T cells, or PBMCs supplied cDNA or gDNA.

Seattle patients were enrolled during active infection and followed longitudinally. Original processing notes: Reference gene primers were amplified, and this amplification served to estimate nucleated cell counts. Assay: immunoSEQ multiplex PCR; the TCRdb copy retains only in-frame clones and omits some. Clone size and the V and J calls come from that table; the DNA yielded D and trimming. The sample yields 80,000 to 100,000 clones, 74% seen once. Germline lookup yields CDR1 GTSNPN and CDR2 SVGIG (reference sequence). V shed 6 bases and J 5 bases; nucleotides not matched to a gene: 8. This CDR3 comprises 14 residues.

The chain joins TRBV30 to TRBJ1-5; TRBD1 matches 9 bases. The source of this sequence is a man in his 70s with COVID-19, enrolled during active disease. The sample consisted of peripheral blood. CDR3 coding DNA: TGTGCCTGTCGGACAGGGGAATTTCATCAGCCCCAGCATTTT. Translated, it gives CACRTGEFHQPQHF.